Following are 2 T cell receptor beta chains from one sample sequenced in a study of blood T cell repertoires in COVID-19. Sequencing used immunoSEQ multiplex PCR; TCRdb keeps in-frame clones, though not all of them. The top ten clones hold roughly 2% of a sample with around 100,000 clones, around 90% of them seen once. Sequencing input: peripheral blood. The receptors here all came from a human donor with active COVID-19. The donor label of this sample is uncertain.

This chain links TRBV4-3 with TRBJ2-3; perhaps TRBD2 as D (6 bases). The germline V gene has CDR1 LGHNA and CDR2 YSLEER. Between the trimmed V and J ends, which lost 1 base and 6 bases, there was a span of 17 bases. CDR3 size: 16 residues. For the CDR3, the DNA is TGCGCCAGCAGCCAAGGGGCAGGGCGGGAATATGATACGCAGTATTTT. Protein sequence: CASSQGAGREYDTQYF.

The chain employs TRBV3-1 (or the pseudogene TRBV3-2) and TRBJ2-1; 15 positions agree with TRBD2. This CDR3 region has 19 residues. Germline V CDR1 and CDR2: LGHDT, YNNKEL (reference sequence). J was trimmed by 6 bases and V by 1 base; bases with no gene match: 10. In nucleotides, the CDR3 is TGTGCCAGCAGCCAAGTGGGACCGGGACTAGCGGGGGGCCGCAATGAGCAGTTCTTC. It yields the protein CASSQVGPGLAGGRNEQFF.